This T cell receptor beta chain was sequenced in a study of blood T cell repertoires in COVID-19. Study-level background: Samples came from the United States, Italy and Spain, spanning acute and convalescent COVID-19.

Exposed participants encountered a COVID-19 case during the 2 weeks preceding study entry. Clones were read by immunoSEQ multiplex PCR, and TCRdb kept only the in-frame ones, dropping some. This table holds over 350,000 clones, roughly nine tenths found once. The V and J ends lost 5 bases and 7 bases respectively, with 11 bases between them. CDR3 length equals 13 residues. The receptor was derived from a middle-aged woman who had been exposed to COVID-19. The chain is built from TRBV12-3 or TRBV12-4 and TRBJ2-2; D remains ambiguous. The sequencing input was PBMCs or T cells enriched from blood (not recorded which). The CDR3 loop is CASSSFLIGELFF. The CDR3 bases are TGTGCCAGCAGTAGCTTTTTGATCGGGGAGCTGTTTTTT.